These T cell receptor beta chains were read from a single sample in a study of blood T cell repertoires in COVID-19. Sequencing used immunoSEQ multiplex PCR; TCRdb keeps in-frame clones, though not all of them. The table includes about 360,000 clones, approximately 86% detected once. Sequenced input: peripheral blood. These receptors were taken from a woman in her sixties or seventies with COVID-19, enrolled during active disease. CDR3s include the opening cysteine and the closing phenylalanine or tryptophan. Each record gives: CDR3 DNA, CDR3 protein, D gene, V gene, clone size, J gene. The D gene is left open where the match is weak. Clone size is given for some rows only: seen once, a few or many times, or a class if the clone is expanded.

cdr3_nt: TGTGCCAGCAGGACAACAGGGAAAGCTTTCTTT
cdr3_aa: CASRTTGKAFF
d_call: NA
v_call: TRBV6-5
clone_size: NA
j_call: TRBJ1-1

cdr3_nt: TGTGCCAGCACCCAGGGCTGGGAACCTTATGGCTACACCTTC
cdr3_aa: CASTQGWEPYGYTF
d_call: NA
v_call: TRBV6-5
clone_size: NA
j_call: TRBJ1-2

cdr3_nt: TGTGCCAGCAGCTCAAACCAAGAGACCCAGTACTTC
cdr3_aa: CASSSNQETQYF
d_call: NA
v_call: TRBV7-3
clone_size: NA
j_call: TRBJ2-5

cdr3_nt: TGTGCCAGCAGCCGATCAGCGGGGGGAGGCGACTACGAGCAGTACTTC
cdr3_aa: CASSRSAGGGDYEQYF
d_call: TRBD2
v_call: TRBV4-2
clone_size: NA
j_call: TRBJ2-7

cdr3_nt: TGTGCCAGCGGACTGGCGGGGGCGCAGCCCCAGCATTTT
cdr3_aa: CASGLAGAQPQHF
d_call: NA
v_call: TRBV4-2
clone_size: NA
j_call: TRBJ1-5

cdr3_nt: TGTGCCAGCAGTTTATTCTCTGAAGCTTTCTTT
cdr3_aa: CASSLFSEAFF
d_call: NA
v_call: TRBV12-3/TRBV12-4
clone_size: few
j_call: TRBJ1-1

cdr3_nt: TGTGCCAGCAGCTTCGACAGGTTACCTGGAAACACCATATATTTT
cdr3_aa: CASSFDRLPGNTIYF
d_call: NA
v_call: TRBV7-2
clone_size: NA
j_call: TRBJ1-3

cdr3_nt: TGTGCCAGCAGCTCCGACAGGGGGAACTACGAGCAGTACTTC
cdr3_aa: CASSSDRGNYEQYF
d_call: TRBD1
v_call: TRBV7-2
clone_size: NA
j_call: TRBJ2-7

cdr3_nt: TGTGCCAGCTCTCTTGGGGGGGGCACTGAAGCTTTCTTT
cdr3_aa: CASSLGGGTEAFF
d_call: NA
v_call: TRBV18
clone_size: NA
j_call: TRBJ1-1

cdr3_nt: TGTGCCAGTCCCCTCCCCGGGGAACATGAGCAGTTCTTC
cdr3_aa: CASPLPGEHEQFF
d_call: NA
v_call: TRBV19
clone_size: once
j_call: TRBJ2-1

cdr3_nt: TGTGCCAGCAGGCTCCCGGGGGGCGAGCAGTACTTC
cdr3_aa: CASRLPGGEQYF
d_call: TRBD2
v_call: TRBV2
clone_size: NA
j_call: TRBJ2-7

cdr3_nt: TGTGCCAGCGAACCGAGCCGAACAGGGGCTTTCTTT
cdr3_aa: CASEPSRTGAFF
d_call: NA
v_call: TRBV28
clone_size: few
j_call: TRBJ1-1

cdr3_nt: TGCAGCGTTAAGGACAGCTATAATGAAAAACTGTTTTTT
cdr3_aa: CSVKDSYNEKLFF
d_call: NA
v_call: TRBV29-1
clone_size: NA
j_call: TRBJ1-4

cdr3_nt: TGTGCCAGCAGCTTTAGCAGGAACACTGAAGCTTTCTTT
cdr3_aa: CASSFSRNTEAFF
d_call: NA
v_call: TRBV13
clone_size: NA
j_call: TRBJ1-1

cdr3_nt: TGTGCCAGCGAACCTTGGGGGGGACACGAGCAGTACTTC
cdr3_aa: CASEPWGGHEQYF
d_call: TRBD2
v_call: TRBV27
clone_size: NA
j_call: TRBJ2-7

cdr3_nt: TGTGCCAGCAGCAAACGGAATTCACCCCTCCACTTT
cdr3_aa: CASSKRNSPLHF
d_call: NA
v_call: TRBV5-8
clone_size: NA
j_call: TRBJ1-6

cdr3_nt: TGTGCCAGCAGGGTCTCAGGCTGGGGCTACACCTTC
cdr3_aa: CASRVSGWGYTF
d_call: NA
v_call: TRBV6-5
clone_size: once
j_call: TRBJ1-2

cdr3_nt: TGTGCCAGCAGCTCACTGACAGGGAAGGCCCTCTATGGCTACACCTTC
cdr3_aa: CASSSLTGKALYGYTF
d_call: TRBD1
v_call: TRBV11-2
clone_size: NA
j_call: TRBJ1-2

cdr3_nt: TGTGCCAGTTTTTTACAAGAACACACTGAAGCTTTCTTT
cdr3_aa: CASFLQEHTEAFF
d_call: NA
v_call: TRBV6-6
clone_size: NA
j_call: TRBJ1-1

cdr3_nt: TGCGCCAGCAGCTTGGATTCCGGGGGAAACACCATATATTTT
cdr3_aa: CASSLDSGGNTIYF
d_call: NA
v_call: TRBV5-1
clone_size: NA
j_call: TRBJ1-3

cdr3_nt: TGCGCCAGCAGCCTGACAGGTTTGGAAAAACTGTTTTTT
cdr3_aa: CASSLTGLEKLFF
d_call: NA
v_call: TRBV5-1
clone_size: NA
j_call: TRBJ1-4

cdr3_nt: TGTGCCAGCAGCTTAGAATGGACTAGCGGGGGAAATGAGCAGTTCTTC
cdr3_aa: CASSLEWTSGGNEQFF
d_call: TRBD2
v_call: TRBV13
clone_size: NA
j_call: TRBJ2-1

cdr3_nt: TGTGCCAGCAGCTCCAGACAGGGGGGATACTACGAGCAGTACTTC
cdr3_aa: CASSSRQGGYYEQYF
d_call: TRBD1
v_call: TRBV7-9
clone_size: NA
j_call: TRBJ2-7

cdr3_nt: TGTGCCAGCTCACCACTAAGCGGGGGCCCACCTAGGAATGAGCAGTTCTTC
cdr3_aa: CASSPLSGGPPRNEQFF
d_call: TRBD2
v_call: TRBV18
clone_size: NA
j_call: TRBJ2-1

cdr3_nt: TGCGCCAGCAGTCCGGGACTAGACTACAATGAGCAGTTCTTC
cdr3_aa: CASSPGLDYNEQFF
d_call: TRBD2
v_call: TRBV10-1
clone_size: few
j_call: TRBJ2-1

cdr3_nt: TGTGCCAGCAGCATACAGGGGGTTAATGAAAAACTGTTTTTT
cdr3_aa: CASSIQGVNEKLFF
d_call: TRBD1
v_call: TRBV7-9
clone_size: NA
j_call: TRBJ1-4

cdr3_nt: TGTGCCAGCAGTGAAGACAGAATATACGAGCAGTACTTC
cdr3_aa: CASSEDRIYEQYF
d_call: NA
v_call: TRBV2
clone_size: NA
j_call: TRBJ2-7

cdr3_nt: TGTGCCAGCAGGTCCCCACGTACGCGTTATTATGGCTACACCTTC
cdr3_aa: CASRSPRTRYYGYTF
d_call: NA
v_call: TRBV11-2
clone_size: NA
j_call: TRBJ1-2

cdr3_nt: TGTGCCAGCAGTGCGGGAATCCGCTCCACAGATACGCAGTATTTT
cdr3_aa: CASSAGIRSTDTQYF
d_call: NA
v_call: TRBV2
clone_size: NA
j_call: TRBJ2-3

cdr3_nt: TGCGCCAGCAGCCAAGATTTGGGGGGACAGGGGCGAACTGGCTACACCTTC
cdr3_aa: CASSQDLGGQGRTGYTF
d_call: TRBD1
v_call: TRBV4-3
clone_size: NA
j_call: TRBJ1-2

cdr3_nt: TGTGCCAGCAGCCAAGACAGGGAATACACTGAAGCTTTCTTT
cdr3_aa: CASSQDREYTEAFF
d_call: NA
v_call: TRBV4-2
clone_size: NA
j_call: TRBJ1-1

cdr3_nt: TGCAGTGCGAGTACAGGGGGCCGGGAGGAGACCCAGTACTTC
cdr3_aa: CSASTGGREETQYF
d_call: TRBD1
v_call: TRBV20-1
clone_size: NA
j_call: TRBJ2-5

cdr3_nt: TGTGCCAGCAGTCAGGGGGCCTACACTGAAGCTTTCTTT
cdr3_aa: CASSQGAYTEAFF
d_call: TRBD1
v_call: TRBV2
clone_size: NA
j_call: TRBJ1-1

cdr3_nt: TGTGCCAGCATTCGACTAGCGGGTGTGCACGATGAGCAGTTCTTC
cdr3_aa: CASIRLAGVHDEQFF
d_call: TRBD2
v_call: TRBV27
clone_size: once
j_call: TRBJ2-1

cdr3_nt: TGTGCCAGCAGAAATTCACAGGGGCACGGCTACACCTTC
cdr3_aa: CASRNSQGHGYTF
d_call: TRBD1
v_call: TRBV27
clone_size: NA
j_call: TRBJ1-2

cdr3_nt: TGTGCCACCGGACTTGCGAACACCGGGGAGCTGTTTTTT
cdr3_aa: CATGLANTGELFF
d_call: NA
v_call: TRBV6-5
clone_size: NA
j_call: TRBJ2-2

cdr3_nt: TGTGCCAGCAGCGTCGACAGCGGGGTTACCTACGAGCAGTACTTC
cdr3_aa: CASSVDSGVTYEQYF
d_call: TRBD2
v_call: TRBV9
clone_size: NA
j_call: TRBJ2-7

cdr3_nt: TGTGCCAGCAGCTCGACTAGCGGGTTTATGGGAGATACGCAGTATTTT
cdr3_aa: CASSSTSGFMGDTQYF
d_call: TRBD2
v_call: TRBV7-9
clone_size: NA
j_call: TRBJ2-3

cdr3_nt: TGTGCCAGCAAAGGGACAGGGTGGGCTGAAAAACTGTTTTTT
cdr3_aa: CASKGTGWAEKLFF
d_call: TRBD1
v_call: TRBV25-1
clone_size: NA
j_call: TRBJ1-4

cdr3_nt: TGTGCCAGTACCCCAGTAGCGGGGGGCACAGATACGCAGTATTTT
cdr3_aa: CASTPVAGGTDTQYF
d_call: TRBD2
v_call: TRBV19
clone_size: NA
j_call: TRBJ2-3

cdr3_nt: TGCGCCAGCAGCCAAGATCTTACGGTGCAGTACTTC
cdr3_aa: CASSQDLTVQYF
d_call: NA
v_call: TRBV4-1
clone_size: once
j_call: TRBJ2-7

cdr3_nt: TGTGCCAGCAGTTCCCAGGGGAAAGAGACCCAGTACTTC
cdr3_aa: CASSSQGKETQYF
d_call: NA
v_call: TRBV27
clone_size: few
j_call: TRBJ2-5